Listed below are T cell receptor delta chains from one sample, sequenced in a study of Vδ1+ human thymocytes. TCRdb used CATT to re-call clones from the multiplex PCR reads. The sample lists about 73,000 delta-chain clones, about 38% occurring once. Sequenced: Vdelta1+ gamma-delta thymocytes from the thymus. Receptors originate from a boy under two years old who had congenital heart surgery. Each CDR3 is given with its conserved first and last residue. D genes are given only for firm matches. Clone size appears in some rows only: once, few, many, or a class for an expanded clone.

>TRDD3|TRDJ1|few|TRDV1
CALGEPGDLVWGISYTDKLIF
TGTGCTCTTGGGGAGCCGGGGGACCTTGTCTGGGGGATTTCGTACACCGATAAACTCATCTTT
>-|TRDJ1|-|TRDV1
CALGDHIPVGYTDKLIF
TGTGCTCTTGGGGATCATATTCCCGTAGGGTACACCGATAAACTCATCTTT
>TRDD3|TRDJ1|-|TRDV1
CALGQFPDWGIRGYTDKLIF
TGTGCTCTTGGGCAGTTCCCCGACTGGGGGATACGGGGGTACACCGATAAACTCATCTTT
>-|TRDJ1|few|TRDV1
CALGENGVPGYTDKLIF
TGTGCTCTTGGGGAAAACGGAGTCCCTGGGTACACCGATAAACTCATCTTT
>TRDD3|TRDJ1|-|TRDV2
CACDGTGGWSPYTDKLIF
TGTGCCTGTGACGGAACTGGGGGATGGTCCCCGTACACCGATAAACTCATCTTT
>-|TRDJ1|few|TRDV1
CALGLFLQMVGYASGKLIF
TGTGCTCTGGGCCTATTCCTACAAATGGTTGGATACGCATCCGGCAAACTCATCTTT
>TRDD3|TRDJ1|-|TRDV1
CALGEALPCGGYCPRDTDKLIF
TGTGCTCTTGGGGAGGCCCTTCCTTGTGGGGGATACTGCCCCCGAGACACCGATAAACTCATCTTT
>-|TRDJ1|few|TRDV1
CALGEPGGYTDKLIF
TGTGCTCTTGGGGAACCGGGGGGGTACACCGATAAACTCATCTTT
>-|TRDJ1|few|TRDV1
CALGERVSGYTDKLIF
TGTGCTCTTGGGGAACGCGTGTCGGGGTACACCGATAAACTCATCTTT
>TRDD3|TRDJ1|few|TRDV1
CALGEGYPLLGDTIATDKLIF
TGTGCTCTTGGGGAAGGTTATCCCCTTCTAGGGGATACGATAGCCACCGATAAACTCATCTTT
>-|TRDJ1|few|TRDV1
CALGERDPTLDLGDKLIF
TGTGCTCTTGGGGAAAGAGATCCAACTTTGGACCTGGGGGATAAACTCATCTTT
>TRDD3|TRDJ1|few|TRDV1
CALGALVPRMGEDTDKLIF
TGTGCTCTTGGGGCGCTCGTCCCTCGGATGGGGGAAGACACCGATAAACTCATCTTT
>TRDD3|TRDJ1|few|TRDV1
CALGERRFNVLGVLYTDKLIF
TGTGCTCTTGGGGAACGCCGATTTAACGTCCTGGGGGTTTTGTACACCGATAAACTCATCTTT
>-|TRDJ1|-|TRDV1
CALGEPRGFLPNWGTRVYTDKLIF
TGTGCTCTTGGGGAACCCAGAGGCTTCCTACCAAACTGGGGGACACGAGTGTACACCGATAAACTCATCTTT
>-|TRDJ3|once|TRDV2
CATTRSWVIPDRQMFF
TGTGCCACCACTCGTTCCTGGGTGATACCTGACCGACAGATGTTTTTC
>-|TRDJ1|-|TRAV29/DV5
CATSRVSSWRVNDKLIF
TGTGCAACAAGTAGGGTTTCCTCTTGGCGGGTGAACGATAAACTCATCTTT
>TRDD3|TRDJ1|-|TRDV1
CALGGYWGIRFTNTDKLIF
TGTGCTCTTGGAGGGTACTGGGGGATACGCTTTACTAACACCGATAAACTCATCTTT
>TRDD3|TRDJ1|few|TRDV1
CALGEPSSPYWGKYTDKLIF
TGTGCTCTTGGGGAACCCTCTTCCCCGTACTGGGGGAAGTACACCGATAAACTCATCTTT
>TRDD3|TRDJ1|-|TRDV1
CALGELDRILLSGGGYYADKLIF
TGTGCTCTTGGGGAACTAGACCGAATCCTACTCTCTGGTGGGGGATACTACGCCGATAAACTCATCTTT
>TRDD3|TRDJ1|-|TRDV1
CALGERKPLSCTKAGLGENSPPSDKLIF
TGTGCTCTTGGGGAACGGAAGCCCCTCAGTTGTACAAAGGCCGGGTTGGGGGAGAATTCACCCCCCTCGGATAAACTCATCTTT
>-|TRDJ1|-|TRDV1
CALGAKTGPWNEIDKLIF
TGTGCTCTTGGGGCAAAAACGGGGCCCTGGAACGAGATCGATAAACTCATCTTT
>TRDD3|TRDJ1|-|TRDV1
CALGEPSSYWGHDKLIF
TGTGCTCTTGGGGAACCTTCCTCGTACTGGGGGCACGATAAACTCATCTTT
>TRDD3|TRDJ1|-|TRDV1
CALGERWGYGLWGIEGHTDKLIF
TGTGCTCTTGGGGAACGGTGGGGCTACGGTTTGTGGGGGATAGAAGGGCACACCGATAAACTCATCTTT
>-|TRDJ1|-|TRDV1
CALGELRSYMSGGLDKLIF
TGTGCTCTTGGGGAACTCAGGTCCTACATGTCTGGGGGCCTCGATAAACTCATCTTT
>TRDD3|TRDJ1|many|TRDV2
CACAAPLGDKLIF
TGTGCCTGTGCTGCCCCACTGGGGGATAAACTCATCTTT
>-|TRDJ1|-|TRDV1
CALGESVFEENKLIF
TGTGCTCTTGGGGAGTCCGTGTTCGAGGAAAATAAACTCATCTTT
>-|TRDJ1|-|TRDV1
CALGDNIPSGVPPYTDKLIF
TGTGCTCTTGGGGATAATATTCCTAGCGGCGTACCGCCTTACACCGATAAACTCATCTTT
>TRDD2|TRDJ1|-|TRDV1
CALGDRTSYVTTRGYTDKLIF
TGTGCTCTTGGGGATCGTACTTCCTACGTGACAACTAGAGGGTACACCGATAAACTCATCTTT
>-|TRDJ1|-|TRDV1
CALGGTLYRPTDKLIF
TGTGCTCTTGGGGGAACGCTCTACCGCCCTACCGATAAACTCATCTTT
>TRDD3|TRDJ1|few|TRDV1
CALGDTTDYWGSYTDKLIF
TGTGCTCTTGGGGACACTACGGATTACTGGGGGTCGTACACCGATAAACTCATCTTT
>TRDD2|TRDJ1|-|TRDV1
CALGEWASVPTGTTTDKLIF
TGTGCTCTTGGGGAATGGGCTTCAGTTCCTACCGGGACGACTACCGATAAACTCATCTTT
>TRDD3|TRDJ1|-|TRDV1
CALGEGLLPTGGSTRIDKLIF
TGTGCTCTTGGGGAAGGCCTCCTCCCAACTGGGGGATCTACTCGGATCGATAAACTCATCTTT
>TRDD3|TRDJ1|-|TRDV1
CALGEEVPPDGDTYPRLITDKLIF
TGTGCTCTTGGGGAAGAGGTTCCCCCCGATGGGGATACATACCCGCGGCTCATCACCGATAAACTCATCTTT
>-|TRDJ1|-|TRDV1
CALGELWVPSNTDKLIF
TGTGCTCTTGGGGAATTGTGGGTGCCATCCAACACCGATAAACTCATCTTT
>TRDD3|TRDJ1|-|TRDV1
CALGLLIILGDLYTDKLIF
TGTGCTCTTGGATTGCTAATTATACTGGGGGACTTGTACACCGATAAACTCATCTTT
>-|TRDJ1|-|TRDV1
CALGEHPVHTDKLIF
TGTGCTCTTGGGGAACACCCCGTTCACACCGATAAACTCATCTTT
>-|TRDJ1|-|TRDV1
CALGDPRYPSGPGPDKLIF
TGTGCTCTTGGGGACCCGCGATACCCTTCCGGACCGGGGCCCGATAAACTCATCTTT
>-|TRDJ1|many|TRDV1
CALGQKWEFGTDKLIF
TGTGCTCTTGGACAAAAGTGGGAGTTCGGGACCGATAAACTCATCTTT
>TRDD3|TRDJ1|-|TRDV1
CALGELEPLSSSLGDLHKLIF
TGTGCTCTTGGGGAACTAGAACCCCTATCCTCTTCACTGGGGGATCTTCATAAACTCATCTTT
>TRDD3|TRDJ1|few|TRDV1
CALGELPFFPYWGSNFYTDKLIF
TGTGCTCTTGGGGAACTCCCCTTCTTTCCCTACTGGGGGAGCAACTTCTACACCGATAAACTCATCTTT
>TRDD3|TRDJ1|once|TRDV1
CALGELIKLTNRFWGTMVTDKLIF
TGTGCTCTTGGGGAACTAATAAAGCTTACTAACCGTTTCTGGGGGACCATGGTCACCGATAAACTCATCTTT
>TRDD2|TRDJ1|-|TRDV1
CALGGWPSYEDWFTDKLIF
TGTGCTCTTGGAGGATGGCCTTCCTACGAAGACTGGTTCACCGATAAACTCATCTTT
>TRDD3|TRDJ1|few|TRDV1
CALGERASNPLQTILGDTAKLIF
TGTGCTCTTGGGGAACGGGCCTCTAACCCGCTTCAGACTATACTGGGGGATACCGCTAAACTCATCTTT
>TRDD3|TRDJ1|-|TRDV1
CALGVQRGGSTDKLIF
TGTGCTCTTGGGGTGCAACGTGGGGGATCCACCGATAAACTCATCTTT
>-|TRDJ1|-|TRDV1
CALGDQSYGGWYTDKLIF
TGTGCTCTTGGGGATCAATCCTACGGGGGATGGTACACCGATAAACTCATCTTT
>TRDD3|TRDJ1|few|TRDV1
CALGERGSSTTGGSYTDKLTF
TGTGCTCTTGGGGAACGAGGCTCCTCCACTACTGGGGGATCGTACACCGATAAACTCACCTTT
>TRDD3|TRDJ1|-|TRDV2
CACDTDWGTLGADKLIF
TGTGCCTGTGACACCGACTGGGGGACTTTAGGCGCCGATAAACTCATCTTT
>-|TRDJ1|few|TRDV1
CALGEKLPTGIRYTDKLIF
TGTGCTCTTGGGGAAAAGCTTCCTACTGGGATACGGTACACCGATAAACTCATCTTT
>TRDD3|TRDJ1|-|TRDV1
CALGEPSVLGGKLIF
TGTGCTCTTGGGGAACCCTCAGTACTGGGGGGTAAACTCATCTTT
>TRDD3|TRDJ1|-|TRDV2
CATERLGDTSEYTDKLIF
TGTGCCACCGAGAGACTTGGGGATACTTCCGAGTACACCGATAAACTCATCTTT
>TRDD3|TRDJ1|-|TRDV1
CALGELWAGGYEGTDKLIF
TGTGCTCTTGGGGAACTTTGGGCTGGGGGATACGAGGGGACCGATAAACTCATCTTT
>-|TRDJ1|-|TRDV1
CALGENQQLRSGFSWTYTDKLIF
TGTGCTCTTGGGGAAAATCAGCAGTTGAGGAGCGGATTCAGCTGGACGTACACCGATAAACTCATCTTT
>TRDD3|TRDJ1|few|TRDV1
CALGERGSWGLPPMYWGIRDKLIF
TGTGCTCTTGGGGAACGGGGCTCCTGGGGCCTCCCCCCAATGTACTGGGGGATACGCGATAAACTCATCTTT
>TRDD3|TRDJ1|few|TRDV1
CALGELLYGGGYDAVSDKLIF
TGTGCTCTTGGGGAACTCCTCTACGGTGGGGGATACGATGCGGTTTCCGATAAACTCATCTTT